Below, one TCR beta chain is given with its context. Its antigen is unidentified. This sample stems from a study of primary melanoma T cells and metastatic recurrence. Overall study: These T2 to T4 primary melanomas had thickness greater than 1 mm.

Sequenced by immunoSEQ multiplex PCR; TCRdb stores in-frame clones only, minus some. This sample's table reports roughly 64 clones. Study conclusions and caveats: A T-cell-mediated antitumor response in primary melanoma was only suggested.

CDR1 and CDR2 (germline): SGHDN, FVKESK. The CDR3 totals 15 residues. The ends were cut back, 0 bases at V and 2 bases at J, with 10 bases in the middle. The V call is TRBV14, the J call TRBJ1-2; possible D gene TRBD1, 5 bases. This TCR derives from a human donor with melanoma. Sequencing input: melanoma tumor tissue. The CDR3 sequence: CASSQEVGANYGYTF. In nucleotides, the CDR3 is TGTGCCAGCAGCCAAGAGGTCGGGGCGAACTATGGCTACACCTTC.